This TCR beta chain was identified during a study of early T cells in non-severe SARS-CoV-2 infection. TCRdb recomputed calls from the 5' RACE reads with MiXCR, one row per CDR3 protein. The table shows about 60,000 distinct CDR3 sequences, with roughly 18% occurring only once. Ten or more counts support this clonotype. The CDR3 has 14 amino acids. CDR1 LGHNA and CDR2 YNFKEQ come from the germline V gene. V was trimmed by 1 base and J by 6 bases, leaving 13 bases between them. The TCR sequence derives from an adult who was a healthcare worker with PCR-confirmed SARS-CoV-2 infection or an uninfected control (not recorded which). Sequences were derived from whole blood, sampled at baseline. V usage is TRBV4-2 and J usage is TRBJ2-7; D gene uncertain. The CDR3 loop is CASSQGLHEFEQYF. CDR3 coding DNA: TGTGCCAGCAGCCAAGGTCTTCATGAGTTCGAGCAGTACTTC.